Listed below are T cell receptor beta chains from one sample, sequenced in a study of blood T cell repertoires in COVID-19. Assay used: immunoSEQ multiplex PCR; TCRdb lists only in-frame clones, some missing. The sample contains roughly 120,000 clones, around 79% of which appear only once. Sequenced sample: peripheral blood. Source of these receptors: a man in his fifties with acute or convalescent COVID-19. The CDR3 runs from the conserved cysteine through the conserved F or W. Fields, in order: clone size, CDR3 length, V gene, D gene, J gene, CDR3 DNA, CDR3 protein. A D gene is named only where the DNA matches it firmly. The size field is filled for only some rows; it gives once, few, many or a size class.

>once|13|TRBV27|TRBD1|TRBJ1-1
TGTGCCAGCAGTCCGCGGACAGGGCCTGAAGCTTTCTTT
CASSPRTGPEAFF
>.|14|TRBV5-1|TRBD1|TRBJ2-7
TGCGCCAGCAGCGGGGGACAGAACTCCTACGAGCAGTACTTC
CASSGGQNSYEQYF
>.|14|TRBV27|.|TRBJ1-5
TGTGCCAGCAATCCGACGGCCAGGGAGGTGCCCCAGCATTTT
CASNPTAREVPQHF
>.|13|TRBV2|.|TRBJ1-5
TGTGCCAGTGACAGTAGTAGCAATCAGCCCCAGCATTTT
CASDSSSNQPQHF
>.|16|TRBV5-4|.|TRBJ2-2
TGTGCCAGCAGCACCGGGAAACAAGCGAACACCGGGGAGCTGTTTTTT
CASSTGKQANTGELFF
>.|13|TRBV11-3|.|TRBJ2-1
TGTGCCAGCAGCTCTAACGCACTCCATGAGCAGTTCTTC
CASSSNALHEQFF
>.|14|TRBV27|.|TRBJ2-1
TGTGCCAGCAGTTTAGAGGGTTCCTACAATGAGCAGTTCTTC
CASSLEGSYNEQFF
>.|16|TRBV19|.|TRBJ1-2
TGTGCCAGTAGTTACTCGGCGGACTCAAGCTACTATGGCTACACCTTC
CASSYSADSSYYGYTF
>.|15|TRBV19|TRBD1|TRBJ1-1
TGTGCCAGTAGTGCCCCCGGGACAGTGAACACTGAAGCTTTCTTT
CASSAPGTVNTEAFF
>.|11|TRBV11-2|.|TRBJ2-7
TGTGCCAGCAGCCCCTACAGCGAGCAGTACTTC
CASSPYSEQYF
>.|12|TRBV19|.|TRBJ2-5
TGTGCCAGTAGTTTCCTAGGTGAGACCCAGTACTTC
CASSFLGETQYF
>.|15|TRBV6-5|.|TRBJ1-3
TGTGCCAGCCTACTAATCCCTGTCTCTGGAAACACCATATATTTT
CASLLIPVSGNTIYF
>.|18|TRBV28|TRBD2|TRBJ2-3
TGTGCCAGCAGTTCACTAGCGGGGGGTGTCCTTAGCACAGATACGCAGTATTTT
CASSSLAGGVLSTDTQYF
>once|14|TRBV30|.|TRBJ1-1
TGTGCCTGGAGTGTAGTTGGCCGGAACACTGAAGCTTTCTTT
CAWSVVGRNTEAFF
>.|17|TRBV27|.|TRBJ2-2
TGTGCCAGCAGTTCGAGACTGGGAGAGGCGAACACCGGGGAGCTGTTTTTT
CASSSRLGEANTGELFF
>.|16|TRBV5-8|.|TRBJ1-1
TGTGCCAGCAGTCTGGGACTTGGGGTGAGGAACACTGAAGCTTTCTTT
CASSLGLGVRNTEAFF
>.|14|TRBV5-1|.|TRBJ2-2
TGCGCCAGCAGCTTAGTATCCGGGAGAGGGGAGCTGTTTTTT
CASSLVSGRGELFF
>.|15|TRBV27|TRBD1|TRBJ1-1
TGTGCCAGCAGCCCTTGGACAGGGGGGAGCACTGAAGCTTTCTTT
CASSPWTGGSTEAFF
>few|14|TRBV3-1/TRBV3-2|.|TRBJ2-7
TGTGCCAGCAGCCCGAGGACTAATTCCTACGAGCAGTACTTC
CASSPRTNSYEQYF
>.|16|TRBV10-1|.|TRBJ2-7
TGCGCCAGCAGTGAGTCCCCGAGCCGTGTGTGGTATGGGCAGTACTTC
CASSESPSRVWYGQYF
>.|15|TRBV14|TRBD1|TRBJ2-7
TGTGCCAGCAGCTCCCGACCGGGACAGTCCTACGAGCAGTACTTC
CASSSRPGQSYEQYF
>.|15|TRBV6-2/TRBV6-3|.|TRBJ2-6
TGTGCCAGCAGCCGACGGAGATCTGGGGCCAACGTCCTGACTTTC
CASSRRRSGANVLTF
>.|14|TRBV2|TRBD1|TRBJ2-7
TGTGCCAGCACCTCCGGGACAGGGGGCGGCAAGCAGTACTTC
CASTSGTGGGKQYF
>.|13|TRBV21-1|.|TRBJ1-1
TGTGCCAGCAGCAAAGAGAGGCAGGGGCGAGCTTTCTTT
CASSKERQGRAFF
>.|11|TRBV5-5|.|TRBJ2-5
TGTGCCAGCAGCAGCGGGGAGACCCAGTACTTC
CASSSGETQYF
>few|16|TRBV11-2|.|TRBJ1-2
TGTGCCAGCAGCTTAGCAGGCCAAGGCCAGGACTATGGCTACACCTTC
CASSLAGQGQDYGYTF
>.|17|TRBV4-1|TRBD2|TRBJ2-1
TGCGCCAGCAGCCAAGTAAAGTCGGGGGGGCTTTCAAATGAGCAGTTCTTC
CASSQVKSGGLSNEQFF
>.|20|TRBV5-1|TRBD1|TRBJ1-1
TGCGCCAGCAGCCAGAAAGGTTGGGGTACAGGGGGCGACGGGAACACTGAAGCTTTCTTT
CASSQKGWGTGGDGNTEAFF
>.|15|TRBV10-1|TRBD2|TRBJ2-3
TGCGCCAGCAGTGAGCTAGCGGGAGATTCAGATACGCAGTATTTT
CASSELAGDSDTQYF
>.|17|TRBV3-1/TRBV3-2|TRBD1|TRBJ1-2
TGTGCCAGCAGCCAAGAACGATACGGGACAGGGGACTATGGCTACACCTTC
CASSQERYGTGDYGYTF
>.|13|TRBV5-4|TRBD1|TRBJ1-1
TGTGCCAGCAGCCTAGGGACAGACCCTGAAGCTTTCTTT
CASSLGTDPEAFF
>.|15|TRBV6-5|.|TRBJ2-3
TGTGCCAGCACCGAAAGCTGGACAGACACAGATACGCAGTATTTT
CASTESWTDTDTQYF
>.|16|TRBV6-5|TRBD1|TRBJ1-2
TGTGCCAGCAGTTACTCGTCCAGGGGGCCTAACTATGGCTACACCTTC
CASSYSSRGPNYGYTF
>few|17|TRBV18|TRBD1|TRBJ1-4
TGTGCCAGCTCACCACGATTACAGGGGGCAACTAATGAAAAACTGTTTTTT
CASSPRLQGATNEKLFF
>.|11|TRBV4-1|.|TRBJ2-7
TGCGCCACAGGGGAGGGCTACGAGCAGTACTTC
CATGEGYEQYF
>.|14|TRBV5-4|.|TRBJ2-3
TGTGCCAGCACCCCTGATAGCGGCACAGATACGCAGTATTTT
CASTPDSGTDTQYF
>.|14|TRBV2|.|TRBJ1-5
TGTGCCAGCAGTGAAGGGTCAGGGAATCAGCCCCAGCATTTT
CASSEGSGNQPQHF
>.|13|TRBV3-1/TRBV3-2|.|TRBJ1-6
TGTGCCAGCAGCCAAGATGGCCTTTCACCCCTCCACTTT
CASSQDGLSPLHF
>.|14|TRBV30|.|TRBJ1-5
TGTGCCTGGAGGAACAGGGTCCCCAATCAGCCCCAGCATTTT
CAWRNRVPNQPQHF
>few|16|TRBV5-6|TRBD1|TRBJ1-3
TGTGCCAGCAGCTTGGGCGGACAGGGGGTAGGAAACACCATATATTTT
CASSLGGQGVGNTIYF
>.|17|TRBV3-1/TRBV3-2|.|TRBJ2-5
TGTGCCAGCAGCCAAGCAGCCCGGGGGGCCGACCAAGAGACCCAGTACTTC
CASSQAARGADQETQYF
>few|15|TRBV5-1|TRBD2|TRBJ2-3
TGCGCCAGCAGCTTCATAGCGGGGAGCACAGATACGCAGTATTTT
CASSFIAGSTDTQYF
>.|15|TRBV19|TRBD2|TRBJ2-3
TGTGCCAGCATCCTAACTAGCGGGAGAAGAGATACGCAGTATTTT
CASILTSGRRDTQYF
>.|15|TRBV5-1|TRBD2|TRBJ2-3
TGCGCCAGCAGCTTAAGCGGGAACGAGGCAGATACGCAGTATTTT
CASSLSGNEADTQYF
>.|17|TRBV9|TRBD2|TRBJ2-2
TGTGCCAGCAGCGTAACTAGCGGGGCCACGAACACCGGGGAGCTGTTTTTT
CASSVTSGATNTGELFF
>.|19|TRBV7-8|.|TRBJ1-1
TGTGCCAGCAGGTCCGGGGTAGGGAGGGGGATTACAACGAACACTGAAGCTTTCTTT
CASRSGVGRGITTNTEAFF
>.|17|TRBV28|TRBD2|TRBJ2-7
TGTGCCAGCAGGCCCCTAGTTCCTAGCGGGAGGGCCCTCGAGCAGTACTTC
CASRPLVPSGRALEQYF
>.|12|TRBV24-1|TRBD1|TRBJ2-7
TGTGCCACCAGTGCGACAGGGGTCGAGCAGTACTTC
CATSATGVEQYF
>.|18|TRBV21-1|.|TRBJ2-2
TGTGCCAGCAGCAAAGAGGGGCCTCCAGCATCGAACACCGGGGAGCTGTTTTTT
CASSKEGPPASNTGELFF
>.|14|TRBV6-5|.|TRBJ1-4
TGTGCCAGCAGGAAGGGGCAGGAAAATGAAAAACTGTTTTTT
CASRKGQENEKLFF
>.|15|TRBV18|TRBD2|TRBJ2-5
TGTGCCAGCTCACTGCGGACTAGCGGGCAAGAGACCCAGTACTTC
CASSLRTSGQETQYF
>.|19|TRBV15|.|TRBJ2-3
TGTGCCACCAGCAGAGTAGCCGGGATTGCGGGACTCGGCACAGATACGCAGTATTTT
CATSRVAGIAGLGTDTQYF
>.|15|TRBV6-5|TRBD1|TRBJ1-3
TGTGCCAGCAGCCGGACAGGGGATGGTGGAAACACCATATATTTT
CASSRTGDGGNTIYF
>.|17|TRBV19|.|TRBJ2-5
TGTGCCAGTAGTATTCAGATTGGAGGAAGGCTAAGGGAGACCCAGTACTTC
CASSIQIGGRLRETQYF
>once|15|TRBV19|TRBD2|TRBJ2-3
TGTGCCAGTAGTATCCTAGCGGGAGAAACAGATACGCAGTATTTT
CASSILAGETDTQYF
>once|14|TRBV29-1|TRBD1|TRBJ2-7
TGCAGCCCCACCGGGACAGGGGGGGTTTACGAGCAGTACTTC
CSPTGTGGVYEQYF
>few|12|TRBV12-3/TRBV12-4|.|TRBJ2-5
TGTGCCAGCAGTTTAGCGCGGGAGACCCAGTACTTC
CASSLARETQYF